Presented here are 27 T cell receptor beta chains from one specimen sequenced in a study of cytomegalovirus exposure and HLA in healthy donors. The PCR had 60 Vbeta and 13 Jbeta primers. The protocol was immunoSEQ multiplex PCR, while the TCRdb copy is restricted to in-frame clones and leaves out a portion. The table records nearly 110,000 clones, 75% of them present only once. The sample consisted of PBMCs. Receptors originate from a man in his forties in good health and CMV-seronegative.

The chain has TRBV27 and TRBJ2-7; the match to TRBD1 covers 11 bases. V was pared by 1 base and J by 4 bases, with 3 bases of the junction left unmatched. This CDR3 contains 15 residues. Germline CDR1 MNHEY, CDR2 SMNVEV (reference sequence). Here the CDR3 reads CASSLYGTGGYEQYF. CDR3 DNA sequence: TGTGCCAGCAGTTTATATGGGACAGGGGGGTACGAGCAGTACTTC.

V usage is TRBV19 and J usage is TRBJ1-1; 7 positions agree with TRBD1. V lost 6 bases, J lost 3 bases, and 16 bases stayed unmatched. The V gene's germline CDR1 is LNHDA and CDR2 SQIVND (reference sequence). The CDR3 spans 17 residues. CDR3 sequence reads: CASRSLRGRGQDTEAFF. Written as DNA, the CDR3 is TGTGCCAGTAGATCCTTGAGGGGGCGAGGGCAGGACACTGAAGCTTTCTTT.

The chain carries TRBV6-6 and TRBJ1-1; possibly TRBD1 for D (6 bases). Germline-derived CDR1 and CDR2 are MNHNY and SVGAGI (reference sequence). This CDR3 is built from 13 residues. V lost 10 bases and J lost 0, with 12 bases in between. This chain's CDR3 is CATRQDMNTEAFF. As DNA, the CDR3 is TGTGCCACACGACAGGATATGAACACTGAAGCTTTCTTT.

CDR3 region: CASSQADRGNYNEQFF. The CDR3 DNA sequence: TGCGCCAGCAGCCAAGCAGACAGGGGTAACTACAATGAGCAGTTCTTC. This chain joins TRBV4-1 and TRBJ2-1, with 8 bases matching TRBD1. The junction had 5 bases not matched to a gene; V was cut back by 1 base and J by 3 bases. Germline lookup yields CDR1 MGHRA and CDR2 YSYEKL. The CDR3 length is 16 residues.

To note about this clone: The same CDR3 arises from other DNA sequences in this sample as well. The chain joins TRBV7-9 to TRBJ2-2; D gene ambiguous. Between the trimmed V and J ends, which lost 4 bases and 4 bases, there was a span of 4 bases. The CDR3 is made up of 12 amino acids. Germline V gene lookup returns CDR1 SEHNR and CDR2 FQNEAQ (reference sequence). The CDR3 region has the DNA TGTGCCAGCAGCTCCCGCACCGGGGAGCTGTTTTTT. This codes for CASSSRTGELFF.

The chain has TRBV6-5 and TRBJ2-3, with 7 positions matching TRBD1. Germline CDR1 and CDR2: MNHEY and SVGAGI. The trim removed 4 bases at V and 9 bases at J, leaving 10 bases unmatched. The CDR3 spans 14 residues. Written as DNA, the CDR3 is TGTGCCAGCAGTTCCCAAGGGGGCCCCCTCACGCAGTATTTT. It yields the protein CASSSQGGPLTQYF.

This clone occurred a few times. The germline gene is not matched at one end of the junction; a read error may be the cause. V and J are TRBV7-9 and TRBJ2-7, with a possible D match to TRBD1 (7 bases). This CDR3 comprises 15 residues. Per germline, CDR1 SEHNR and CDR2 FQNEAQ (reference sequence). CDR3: CSSSLGGTVLGEQYF. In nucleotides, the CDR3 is TGTTCCAGCAGCTTAGGGGGGACAGTTCTAGGGGAGCAGTACTTC.

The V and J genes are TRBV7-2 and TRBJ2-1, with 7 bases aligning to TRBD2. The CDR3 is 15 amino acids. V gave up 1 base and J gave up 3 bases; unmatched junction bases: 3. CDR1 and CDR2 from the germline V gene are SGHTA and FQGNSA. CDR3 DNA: TGTGCCAGCAGCTTAGAAGCGGGGCACTACAATGAGCAGTTCTTC. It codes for CASSLEAGHYNEQFF.

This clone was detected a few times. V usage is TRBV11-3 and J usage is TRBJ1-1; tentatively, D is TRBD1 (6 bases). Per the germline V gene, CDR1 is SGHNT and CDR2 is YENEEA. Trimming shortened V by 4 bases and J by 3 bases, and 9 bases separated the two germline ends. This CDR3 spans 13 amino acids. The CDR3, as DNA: TGTGCCAGCAGCTGGACAGCGGACACTGAAGCTTTCTTT. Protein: CASSWTADTEAFF. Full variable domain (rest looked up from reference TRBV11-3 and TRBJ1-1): EAGVVQSPRYKIIEKKQPVAFWCNPISGHNTLYWYLQNLGQGPELLIRYENEEAVDDSQLPKDRFSAERLKGVDSTLKIQPAELGDSAVYLCASSWTADTEAFFGQGTRLTVV.

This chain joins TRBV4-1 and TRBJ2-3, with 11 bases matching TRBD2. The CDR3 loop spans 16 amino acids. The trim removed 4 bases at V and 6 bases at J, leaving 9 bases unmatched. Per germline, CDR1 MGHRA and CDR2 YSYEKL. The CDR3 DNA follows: TGCGCCAGCAGCCGCTACACTAGCGGGGGAGCGGATACGCAGTATTTT. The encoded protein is CASSRYTSGGADTQYF.

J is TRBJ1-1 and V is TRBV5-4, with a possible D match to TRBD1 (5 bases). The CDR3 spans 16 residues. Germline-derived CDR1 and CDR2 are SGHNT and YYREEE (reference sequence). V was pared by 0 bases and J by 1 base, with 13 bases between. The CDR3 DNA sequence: TGTGCCAGCAGCTTGGGGCGGGGCAGGGCGAACACTGAAGCTTTCTTT. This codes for CASSLGRGRANTEAFF.

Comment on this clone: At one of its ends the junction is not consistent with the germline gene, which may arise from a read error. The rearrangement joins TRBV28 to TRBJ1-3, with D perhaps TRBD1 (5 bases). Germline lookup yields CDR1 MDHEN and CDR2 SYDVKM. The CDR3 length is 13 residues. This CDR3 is CASSLTGGNAIYF. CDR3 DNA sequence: TGTGCCAGCAGCCTAACCGGGGGAAACGCCATATATTTT. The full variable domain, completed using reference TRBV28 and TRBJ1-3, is DVKVTQSSRYLVKRTGEKVFLECVQDMDHENMFWYRQDPGLGLRLIYFSYDVKMKEKGDIPEGYSVSREKKERFSLILESASTNQTSMYLCASSLTGGNAIYFGEGSWLTVV.

The CDR3 loop reads CASSYSSRSGNTIYF. CDR3 nucleotide sequence: TGTGCCAGCAGTTACTCTTCTCGCTCTGGAAACACCATATATTTT. The chain recombines TRBV6-6 with TRBJ1-3; D unclear. Deletions cut 0 bases from V and 0 bases from J, with 6 bases between. The germline CDR1 and CDR2 sequences are MNHNY and SVGAGI (reference sequence). The CDR3 has 15 amino acids.

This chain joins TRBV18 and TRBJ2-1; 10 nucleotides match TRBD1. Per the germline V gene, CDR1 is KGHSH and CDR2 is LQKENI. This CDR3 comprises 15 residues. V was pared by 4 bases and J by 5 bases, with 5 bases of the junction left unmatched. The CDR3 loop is CASSHPGTGDNEQFF. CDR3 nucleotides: TGTGCCAGCTCACACCCCGGGACAGGGGACAATGAGCAGTTCTTC.

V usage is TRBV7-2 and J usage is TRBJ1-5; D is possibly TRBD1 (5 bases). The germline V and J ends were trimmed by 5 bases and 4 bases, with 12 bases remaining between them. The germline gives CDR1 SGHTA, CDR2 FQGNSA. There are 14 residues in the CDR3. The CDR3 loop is CASSPRAGNQPQHF. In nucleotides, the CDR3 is TGTGCCAGCAGCCCCCGGGCAGGGAATCAGCCCCAGCATTTT.

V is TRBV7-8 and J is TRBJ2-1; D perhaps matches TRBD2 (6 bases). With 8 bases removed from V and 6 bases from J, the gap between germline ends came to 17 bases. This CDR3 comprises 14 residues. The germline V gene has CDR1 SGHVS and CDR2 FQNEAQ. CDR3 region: CASFALAGLNEQFF. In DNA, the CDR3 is TGTGCCAGCTTCGCGTTGGCGGGGCTCAATGAGCAGTTCTTC.

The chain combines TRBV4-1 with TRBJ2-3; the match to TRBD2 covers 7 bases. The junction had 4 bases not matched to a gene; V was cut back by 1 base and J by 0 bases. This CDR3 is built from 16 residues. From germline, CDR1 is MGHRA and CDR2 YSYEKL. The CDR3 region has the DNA TGCGCCAGCAGCCAAGTGGGAGGGATTAGCACAGATACGCAGTATTTT. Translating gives CASSQVGGISTDTQYF.

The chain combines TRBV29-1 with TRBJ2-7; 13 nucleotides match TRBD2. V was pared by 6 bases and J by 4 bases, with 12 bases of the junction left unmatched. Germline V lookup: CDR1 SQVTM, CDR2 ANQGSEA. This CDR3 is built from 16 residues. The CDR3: CSVTDRTSGGAYEQYF. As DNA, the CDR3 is TGCAGCGTCACGGACAGAACTAGCGGGGGGGCTTACGAGCAGTACTTC.

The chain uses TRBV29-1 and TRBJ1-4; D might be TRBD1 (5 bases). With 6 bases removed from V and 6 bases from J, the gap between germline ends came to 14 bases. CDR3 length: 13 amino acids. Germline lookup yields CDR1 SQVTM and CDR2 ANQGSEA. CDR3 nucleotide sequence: TGCAGCGTCTTGGGGGGAGGGGATGAAAAACTGTTTTTT. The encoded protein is CSVLGGGDEKLFF.

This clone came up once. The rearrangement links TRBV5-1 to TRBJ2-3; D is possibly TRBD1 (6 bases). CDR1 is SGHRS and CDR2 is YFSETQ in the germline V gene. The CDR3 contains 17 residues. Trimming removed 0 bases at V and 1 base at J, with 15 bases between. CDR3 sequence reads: CASSLGGPGQGTDTQYF. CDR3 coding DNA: TGCGCCAGCAGCTTGGGGGGTCCGGGACAAGGCACAGATACGCAGTATTTT.

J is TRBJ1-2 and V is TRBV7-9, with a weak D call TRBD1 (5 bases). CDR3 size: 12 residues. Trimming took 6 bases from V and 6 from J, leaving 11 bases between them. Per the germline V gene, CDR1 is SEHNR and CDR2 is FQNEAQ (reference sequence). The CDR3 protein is CASRRGANGYTF. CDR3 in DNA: TGTGCCAGCAGGCGGGGCGCAAATGGCTACACCTTC.

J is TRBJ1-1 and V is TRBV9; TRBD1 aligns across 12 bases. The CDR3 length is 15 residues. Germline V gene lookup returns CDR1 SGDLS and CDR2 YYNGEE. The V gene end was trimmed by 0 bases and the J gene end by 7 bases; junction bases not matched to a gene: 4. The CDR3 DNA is TGTGCCAGCAGCGTAGGGGGGACAGGGGGCGTTGAAGCTTTCTTT. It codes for CASSVGGTGGVEAFF.

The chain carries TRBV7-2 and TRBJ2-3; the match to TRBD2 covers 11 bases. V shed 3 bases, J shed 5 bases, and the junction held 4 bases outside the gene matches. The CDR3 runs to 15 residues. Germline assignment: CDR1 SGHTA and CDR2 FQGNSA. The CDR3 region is CASSFVAGGRDTQYF. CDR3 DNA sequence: TGTGCCAGCAGCTTTGTAGCGGGGGGGAGAGATACGCAGTATTTT. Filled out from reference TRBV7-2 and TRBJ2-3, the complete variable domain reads GAGVSQSPSNKVTEKGKDVELRCDPISGHTALYWYRQSLGQGLEFLIYFQGNSAPDKSGLPSDRFSAERTGGSVSTLTIQRTQQEDSAVYLCASSFVAGGRDTQYFGPGTRLTVL.

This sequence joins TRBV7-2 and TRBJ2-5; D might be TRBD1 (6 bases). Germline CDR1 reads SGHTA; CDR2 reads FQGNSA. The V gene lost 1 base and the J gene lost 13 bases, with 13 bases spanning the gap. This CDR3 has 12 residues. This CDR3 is CASSLDYQGWYF. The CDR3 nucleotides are TGTGCCAGCAGCTTAGATTATCAGGGGTGGTACTTC.

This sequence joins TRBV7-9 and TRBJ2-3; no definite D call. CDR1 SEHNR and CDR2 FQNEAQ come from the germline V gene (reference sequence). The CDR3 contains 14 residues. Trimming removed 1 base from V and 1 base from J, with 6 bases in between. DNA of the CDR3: TGTGCCAGCAGCTTAGATGGAGGCACAGATACGCAGTATTTT. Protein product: CASSLDGGTDTQYF.

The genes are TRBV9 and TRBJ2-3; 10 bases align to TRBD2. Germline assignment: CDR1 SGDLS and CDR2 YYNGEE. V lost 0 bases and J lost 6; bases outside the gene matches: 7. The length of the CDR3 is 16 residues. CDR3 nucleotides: TGTGCCAGCAGCGTAGCTGAAGCGGGGGGGCGTGATACGCAGTATTTT. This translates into CASSVAEAGGRDTQYF.

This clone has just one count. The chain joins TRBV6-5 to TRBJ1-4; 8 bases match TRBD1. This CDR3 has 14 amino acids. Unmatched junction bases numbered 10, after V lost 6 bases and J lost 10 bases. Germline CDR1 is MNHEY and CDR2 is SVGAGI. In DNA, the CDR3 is TGTGCCAGCAGGTCCGACAGGGGCCTCGGAAAACTGTTTTTT. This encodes CASRSDRGLGKLFF.